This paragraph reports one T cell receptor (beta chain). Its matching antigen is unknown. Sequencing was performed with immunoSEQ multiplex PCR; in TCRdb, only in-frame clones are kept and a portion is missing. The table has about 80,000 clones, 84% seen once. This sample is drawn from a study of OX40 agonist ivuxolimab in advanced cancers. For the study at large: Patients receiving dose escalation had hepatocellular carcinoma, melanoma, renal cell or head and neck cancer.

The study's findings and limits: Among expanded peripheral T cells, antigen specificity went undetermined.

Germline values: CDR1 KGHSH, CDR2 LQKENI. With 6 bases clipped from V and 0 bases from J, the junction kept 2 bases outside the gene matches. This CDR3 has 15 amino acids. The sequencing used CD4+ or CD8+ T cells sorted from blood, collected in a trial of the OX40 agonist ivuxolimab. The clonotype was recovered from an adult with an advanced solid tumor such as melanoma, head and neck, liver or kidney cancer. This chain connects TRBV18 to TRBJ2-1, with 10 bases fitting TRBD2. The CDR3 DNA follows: TGTGCCAGCTCGGGGACTAGCGTCTCCTACAATGAGCAGTTCTTC. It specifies CASSGTSVSYNEQFF.